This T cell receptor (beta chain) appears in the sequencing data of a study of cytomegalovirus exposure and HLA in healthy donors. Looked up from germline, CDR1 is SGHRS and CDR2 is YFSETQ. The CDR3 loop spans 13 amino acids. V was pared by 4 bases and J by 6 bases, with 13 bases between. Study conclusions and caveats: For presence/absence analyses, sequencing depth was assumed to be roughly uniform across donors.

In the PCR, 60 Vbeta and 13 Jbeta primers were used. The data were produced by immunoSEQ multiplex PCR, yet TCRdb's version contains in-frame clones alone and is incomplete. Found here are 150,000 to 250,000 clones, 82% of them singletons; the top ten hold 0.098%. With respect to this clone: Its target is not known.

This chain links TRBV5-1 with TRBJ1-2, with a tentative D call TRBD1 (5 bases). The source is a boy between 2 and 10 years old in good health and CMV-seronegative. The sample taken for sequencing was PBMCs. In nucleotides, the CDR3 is TGCGCCAGCAGCCCAGTGGAAGGGGATGGCTACACCTTC. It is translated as CASSPVEGDGYTF.